The clone carrying this T cell receptor beta chain came up many times. V was clipped by 2 bases and J by 4 bases, with 2 bases between them. Germline CDR1 and CDR2: MGHRA and YSYEKL. The CDR3 contains 11 residues. These data belong to a study of CD8+CD57+ T cells in acquired aplastic anemia. According to the study, genomic DNA was the template for TCR beta VDJ and CDR3 profiling. TCRdb called the reads again in MiXCR, with one record for every CDR3 protein. The table has about 160,000 distinct CDR3 sequences, 40% to 60% seen once; the top ten hold more than 30%. CD8+CD57+ cell expansion, shown by flow cytometry, had occurred in the patients selected for sequencing.

The chain links TRBV4-1 to TRBJ2-5; D unclear. This sequence originates from a human donor with aplastic anemia. Specimen: sorted CD4+, CD8+, or CD8+CD57+ T cells (not recorded which) from PBMCs. CDR3 loop: CASSQTETQYF. Written as DNA, the CDR3 is TGCGCCAGCAGCCAAACAGAGACCCAGTACTTC.